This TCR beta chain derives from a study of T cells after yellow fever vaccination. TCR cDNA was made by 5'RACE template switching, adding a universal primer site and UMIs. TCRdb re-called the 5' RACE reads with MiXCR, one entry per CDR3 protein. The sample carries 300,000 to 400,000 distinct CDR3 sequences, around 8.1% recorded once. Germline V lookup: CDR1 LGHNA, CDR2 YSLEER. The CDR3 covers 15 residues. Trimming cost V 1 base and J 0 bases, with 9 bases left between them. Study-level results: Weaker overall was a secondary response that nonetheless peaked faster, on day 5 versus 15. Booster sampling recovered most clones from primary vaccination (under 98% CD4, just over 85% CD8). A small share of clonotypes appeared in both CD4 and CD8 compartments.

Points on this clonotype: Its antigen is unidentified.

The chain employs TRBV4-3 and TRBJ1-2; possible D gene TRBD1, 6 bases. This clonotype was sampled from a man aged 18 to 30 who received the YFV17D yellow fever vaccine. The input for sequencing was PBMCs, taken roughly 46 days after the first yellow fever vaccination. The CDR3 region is CASSQAGGTNYGYTF. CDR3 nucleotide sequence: TGCGCCAGCAGCCAAGCCGGGGGCACTAACTATGGCTACACCTTC.